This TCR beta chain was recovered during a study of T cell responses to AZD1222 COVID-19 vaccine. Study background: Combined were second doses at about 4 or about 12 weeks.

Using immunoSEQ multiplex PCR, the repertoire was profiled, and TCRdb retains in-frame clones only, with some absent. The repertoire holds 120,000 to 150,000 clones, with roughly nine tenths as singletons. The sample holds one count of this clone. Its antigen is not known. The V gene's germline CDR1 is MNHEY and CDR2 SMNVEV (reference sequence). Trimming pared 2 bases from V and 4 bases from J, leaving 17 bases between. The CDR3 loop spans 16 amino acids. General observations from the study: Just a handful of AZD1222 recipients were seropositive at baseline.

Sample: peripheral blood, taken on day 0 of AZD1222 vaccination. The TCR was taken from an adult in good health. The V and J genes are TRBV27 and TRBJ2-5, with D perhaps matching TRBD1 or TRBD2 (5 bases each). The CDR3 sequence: CASSLTGSPRGETQYF. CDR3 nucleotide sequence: TGTGCCAGCAGTTTAACCGGATCCCCGAGGGGAGAGACCCAGTACTTC.